What follows is one T cell receptor (beta chain) and its context. Its specificity is not known. TCRdb's copy holds only in-frame clones and misses some; the assay was immunoSEQ multiplex PCR. Of 110,000 to 150,000 clones detected, 85% to 90% appear once; the ten largest clones hold roughly 1.7%. V was pared by 2 bases and J by 4 bases, with 11 bases between. In germline, CDR1 is GTSNPN, CDR2 SVGIG (reference sequence). The CDR3 length is 13 residues. The data originate from a study of T cell responses to AZD1222 COVID-19 vaccine. About the study: Some second doses came at about 4 weeks and others at about 12 weeks; these were pooled. Overall study findings and caveats: Regions left unmutated in variants are reportedly the target of nearly half of spike-specific TCRs.

The genes are TRBV30 and TRBJ1-1; D is undetermined. This specimen was peripheral blood, taken on day 0 of AZD1222 vaccination. The sequence was collected from an adult in good health. As DNA, the CDR3 is TGTGCCTGGAGTACCGACCTGAGCACTGAAGCTTTCTTT. This codes for CAWSTDLSTEAFF.